Listed here are 17 T cell receptor beta chains from one sample, sequenced in a study of long-term antiretroviral therapy in people with HIV. Investigators performed immunoSEQ version v3.0 at survey level. The data were produced by immunoSEQ multiplex PCR, yet TCRdb's version contains in-frame clones alone and is incomplete. The repertoire holds 25,000 to 35,000 clones, with approximately 94% as singletons. The sample consisted of unsorted PBMCs, taken more than 7.3 years after starting antiretroviral therapy. Receptors originate from a man aged 50 to 60 with HIV.

The chain joins TRBV7-8 to TRBJ2-7; 9 bases line up with TRBD2. V lost 5 bases, J lost 6 bases, and 8 bases stayed unmatched. The V gene's germline CDR1 is SGHVS and CDR2 FQNEAQ. The CDR3 is 14 amino acids. CDR3 sequence reads: CASSPAGTSSEQYF. Written as DNA, the CDR3 is TGTGCCAGCAGCCCTGCTGGGACTAGCAGCGAGCAGTACTTC.

The chain combines TRBV7-3 with TRBJ2-3; TRBD1 agrees at 7 bases. There are 14 residues in the CDR3. CDR1 SGHTA and CDR2 FQGTGA come from the germline V gene. The V and J ends lost 5 bases and 2 bases, in that order; junction bases with no gene match: 4. The chain's CDR3 is CASSPTGATDTQYF. The DNA of the CDR3 is TGTGCCAGCAGCCCTACAGGGGCCACAGATACGCAGTATTTT. The full variable domain, with the rest looked up from reference TRBV7-3 and TRBJ2-3, is GAGVSQTPSNKVTEKGKYVELRCDPISGHTALYWYRQSLGQGPEFLIYFQGTGAADDSGLPNDRFFAVRPEGSVSTLKIQRTERGDSAVYLCASSPTGATDTQYFGPGTRLTVL.

In this sample, this clone turned up once. The rearrangement joins TRBV5-1 to TRBJ2-7; tentative D call: TRBD1 (6 bases). The CDR3 spans 15 residues. Trimming removed 2 bases from V and 6 bases from J, with 18 bases in between. Looked up from germline, CDR1 is SGHRS and CDR2 is YFSETQ. CDR3 DNA sequence: TGCGCCAGCAGCTTCCAAAGTCAGACAGGCGGCGAGCAGTACTTC. This translates into CASSFQSQTGGEQYF. Full variable domain (outside the CDR3, taken from reference TRBV5-1 and TRBJ2-7): KAGVTQTPRYLIKTRGQQVTLSCSPISGHRSVSWYQQTPGQGLQFLFEYFSETQRNKGNFPGRFSGRQFSNSRSEMNVSTLELGDSALYLCASSFQSQTGGEQYFGPGTRLTVT.

The rearrangement links TRBV6-1 to TRBJ1-5; maybe TRBD1 (5 bases). The CDR3 runs to 16 residues. Trimming cost V 3 bases and J 2 bases, with 14 bases left between them. Per the germline V gene, CDR1 is MNHNS and CDR2 is SASEGT. The CDR3 DNA reads TGTGCCAGCAGTGACGGGGGGGTACGCGGCAATCAGCCCCAGCATTTT. Translated, it gives CASSDGGVRGNQPQHF.

The V gene is TRBV2, the J gene TRBJ1-6; D gene unclear. Germline lookup yields CDR1 SNHLY and CDR2 FYNNEI. This CDR3 is built from 13 residues. Trimming pared 3 bases from V and 7 bases from J, leaving 7 bases between. CDR3 coding DNA: TGTGCCAGCAGTGAGGAGGAGAATTCACCCCTCCACTTT. Protein sequence: CASSEEENSPLHF.

The rearrangement joins TRBV7-2 to TRBJ2-7; 8 bases map to TRBD1. V was pared by 5 bases and J by 3 bases, with 6 bases of the junction left unmatched. This CDR3 is built from 14 residues. The germline V gene has CDR1 SGHTA and CDR2 FQGNSA. Here the CDR3 reads CASSPDRGDYEQYF. The CDR3 DNA reads as TGTGCCAGCAGCCCCGACAGGGGAGACTACGAGCAGTACTTC.

The chain combines TRBV30 with TRBJ1-2, with 7 bases identical to TRBD1. The germline CDR1 and CDR2 sequences are GTSNPN and SVGIG (reference sequence). Trimming took 7 bases from V and 7 from J; bases not matched to a gene: 15. CDR3 size: 14 residues. For the CDR3, the DNA is TGTGCCTCAACAGGGGTTCGGGGGGGAGGTGGCTACACCTTC. Its translation is CASTGVRGGGGYTF.

The chain carries TRBV6-6 and TRBJ2-7, with a tentative D call TRBD1 (6 bases). The germline CDR1 and CDR2 sequences are MNHNY and SVGAGI (reference sequence). The CDR3 has 16 residues. Trimming removed 2 bases from V and 3 bases from J, with 17 bases in between. CDR3 region: CASSYDFPTGGYEQYF. The DNA of the CDR3 is TGTGCCAGCAGTTACGATTTTCCGACAGGTGGCTACGAGCAGTACTTC.

This clone has a single count. CDR3 sequence reads: CATRDWGSYEQYF. The CDR3 DNA sequence: TGTGCCACCAGGGACTGGGGGTCCTACGAGCAGTACTTC. The chain links TRBV4-2 to TRBJ2-7, with D perhaps TRBD2 (6 bases). This CDR3 comprises 13 residues. The germline gives CDR1 LGHNA, CDR2 YNFKEQ. Trimming cost V 10 bases and J 1 base, with 14 bases left between them.

The chain couples TRBV7-2 to TRBJ2-7, with D hard to call. Looked up from germline, CDR1 is SGHTA and CDR2 is FQGNSA. The V gene lost 7 bases and the J gene lost 2 bases, with 18 bases spanning the gap. The length of the CDR3 is 15 residues. The CDR3 here is CASTLLYEDAYEQYF. In nucleotides, the CDR3 is TGTGCCAGCACCCTTCTTTACGAGGATGCCTACGAGCAGTACTTC.

The CDR3 region has the DNA TGTGCCAGCAGCGGGGGGACCCGACAGGGGGCTGGCTATGGCTACACCTTC. It encodes CASSGGTRQGAGYGYTF. This chain links TRBV5-4 with TRBJ1-2; 10 nucleotides match TRBD1. This CDR3 spans 17 amino acids. After removal of 4 bases from V and 4 bases from J, the junction contained 13 bases not matched to a gene. Per germline, CDR1 SGHNT and CDR2 YYREEE (reference sequence).

CDR3: CASRDRTGSVQETQYF. CDR3 in DNA: TGTGCCAGCAGGGATAGGACAGGGTCGGTACAAGAGACCCAGTACTTC. The J gene is TRBJ2-5, the V gene TRBV2; 8 bases align to TRBD1. The CDR3 extends over 16 amino acids. The germline V gene has CDR1 SNHLY and CDR2 FYNNEI. Trimming removed 6 bases from V and 2 bases from J; junction bases left unmatched: 11.

This chain joins TRBV7-2 and TRBJ2-7; possible D gene TRBD1, 5 bases. This CDR3 spans 15 amino acids. Trimming stripped 6 bases from V and 0 bases from J, with 15 bases between. Germline V CDR1 and CDR2: SGHTA, FQGNSA. The CDR3 loop reads CASRPDRSDSYEQYF. Here the CDR3 DNA reads TGTGCCAGCAGGCCCGACAGATCCGACTCCTACGAGCAGTACTTC.

V and J are TRBV6-5 and TRBJ2-1; 10 bases agree with TRBD1. Germline V gene lookup returns CDR1 MNHEY and CDR2 SVGAGI. The J segment lost 6 bases and the V segment lost 7 bases, leaving 6 bases of the junction unmatched. This CDR3 spans 14 amino acids. The chain's CDR3 is CASTIGTGVNEQFF. CDR3 DNA sequence: TGTGCCAGCACAATAGGGACAGGGGTCAATGAGCAGTTCTTC.

In nucleotides, the CDR3 is TGTGCCATCAAGGGACAGGGGACACAAGATACGCAGTATTTT. It codes for CAIKGQGTQDTQYF. The chain employs TRBV10-3 and TRBJ2-3, with 10 bases lining up with TRBD1. This CDR3 is built from 14 residues. The V gene end was trimmed by 7 bases and the J gene end by 5 bases; junction bases not matched to a gene: 6. Germline values: CDR1 ENHRY, CDR2 SYGVKD.

This clone has just one count. CDR3 protein: CASSYGESFEAFF. DNA for the CDR3: TGTGCCAGCAGTTATGGGGAAAGCTTTGAAGCTTTCTTT. This chain connects TRBV6-5 to TRBJ1-1; D unclear. Germline assignment: CDR1 MNHEY and CDR2 SVGAGI. The CDR3 covers 13 residues. Trimming stripped 3 bases from V and 7 bases from J, with 12 bases between.

The chain has TRBV4-1 and TRBJ1-1; D call uncertain. The CDR3 is 13 residues long. V shed 0 bases and J shed 5 bases, with 7 bases lying between them. Looked up from germline, CDR1 is MGHRA and CDR2 is YSYEKL. The CDR3 sequence is CASSQDAWTEAFF. CDR3 sequence (DNA): TGCGCCAGCAGCCAAGATGCGTGGACTGAAGCTTTCTTT.